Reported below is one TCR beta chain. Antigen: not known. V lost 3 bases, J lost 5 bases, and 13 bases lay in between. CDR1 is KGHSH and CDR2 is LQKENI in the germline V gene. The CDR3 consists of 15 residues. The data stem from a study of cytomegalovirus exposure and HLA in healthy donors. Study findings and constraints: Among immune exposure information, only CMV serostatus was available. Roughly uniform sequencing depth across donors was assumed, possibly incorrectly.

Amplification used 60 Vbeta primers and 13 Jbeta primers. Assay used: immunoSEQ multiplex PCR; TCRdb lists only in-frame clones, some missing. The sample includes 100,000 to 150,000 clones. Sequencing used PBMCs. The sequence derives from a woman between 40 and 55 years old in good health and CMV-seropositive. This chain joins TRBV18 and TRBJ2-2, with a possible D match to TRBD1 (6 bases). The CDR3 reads CASSPTGQGTGELFF. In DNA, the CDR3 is TGTGCCAGCTCACCTACGGGACAAGGGACCGGGGAGCTGTTTTTT.